A selection of T cell receptor beta chains follows, all from one sample in a study of shared clonotypes between healthy human individuals. Generated by immunoSEQ multiplex PCR, the TCRdb table keeps only in-frame clones and is missing some. This sample has 2 million to 2.5 million clones, with about 95% found just once. The sample comprised naive CD8+ T cells sorted from blood. These receptor sequences come from a man in his late teens or twenties in good health. Both conserved end residues are part of each CDR3. A D gene is named only where the DNA matches it firmly. Some rows have no size entry. The others give once, few or many, or a class for an expanded clone.

cdr3_nt: TGTGCCAGCAGCCCCGGGACAGGGGATAACGAGCAGTACTTC
cdr3_aa: CASSPGTGDNEQYF
v_call: TRBV5-4
clone_size: .
d_call: TRBD1
j_call: TRBJ2-7

cdr3_nt: TGTGCCAGCAGCTTAGAGATTTACGGACAAGAGACCCAGTACTTC
cdr3_aa: CASSLEIYGQETQYF
v_call: TRBV7-6
clone_size: once
d_call: .
j_call: TRBJ2-5

cdr3_nt: TGTGCCACCGACGGACTTTTTAATCAGCCCCAGCATTTT
cdr3_aa: CATDGLFNQPQHF
v_call: TRBV19
clone_size: .
d_call: .
j_call: TRBJ1-5

cdr3_nt: TGTGCCACCAGCGAGGGACTAGCCAAAAACATTCAGTACTTC
cdr3_aa: CATSEGLAKNIQYF
v_call: TRBV15
clone_size: .
d_call: .
j_call: TRBJ2-4

cdr3_nt: TGCGCCAGCAGCTTCCGGACTAGCGCCTCCTACAATGAGCAGTTCTTC
cdr3_aa: CASSFRTSASYNEQFF
v_call: TRBV5-1
clone_size: .
d_call: TRBD2
j_call: TRBJ2-1

cdr3_nt: TGTGCCTGGAACCAACACGGGAACACTGAAGCTTTCTTT
cdr3_aa: CAWNQHGNTEAFF
v_call: TRBV30
clone_size: .
d_call: .
j_call: TRBJ1-1

cdr3_nt: TGTGCCAGCACCCGCTCACAGGAGTACTACGAGTGGCAGTACTTC
cdr3_aa: CASTRSQEYYEWQYF
v_call: TRBV6-1
clone_size: once
d_call: .
j_call: TRBJ2-7

cdr3_nt: TGCGCCAGCAGCTTAGGAGCAGGGGGCGTTCTCGCCCCCTACGAGCAGTACTTC
cdr3_aa: CASSLGAGGVLAPYEQYF
v_call: TRBV4-3
clone_size: .
d_call: TRBD1
j_call: TRBJ2-7

cdr3_nt: TGTGCCAGCAGTCCTACAGGGGCAACTAATGAAAAACTGTTTTTT
cdr3_aa: CASSPTGATNEKLFF
v_call: TRBV2
clone_size: .
d_call: TRBD1
j_call: TRBJ1-4

cdr3_nt: TGTGCCAGTAGTTCGGGGGGTGTGGGCACTGAAGCTTTCTTT
cdr3_aa: CASSSGGVGTEAFF
v_call: TRBV19
clone_size: .
d_call: .
j_call: TRBJ1-1

cdr3_nt: TGTGCCAGCAGCGCGGACGGAATAAATCAGCCCCAGCATTTT
cdr3_aa: CASSADGINQPQHF
v_call: TRBV5-6
clone_size: once
d_call: .
j_call: TRBJ1-5

cdr3_nt: TGTGCCAGCAGTGAATGGGGCCAATATGGATATGGCTACACCTTC
cdr3_aa: CASSEWGQYGYGYTF
v_call: TRBV25-1
clone_size: .
d_call: .
j_call: TRBJ1-2

cdr3_nt: TGTGCCAGCAGCCAAGCAAACAGTAACTATGGCTACACCTTC
cdr3_aa: CASSQANSNYGYTF
v_call: TRBV4-2
clone_size: .
d_call: .
j_call: TRBJ1-2

cdr3_nt: TGTGCCAGCAGCTTCCCGCCGGGCGAGGGGCAAGAGACCCAGTACTTC
cdr3_aa: CASSFPPGEGQETQYF
v_call: TRBV7-9
clone_size: .
d_call: .
j_call: TRBJ2-5

cdr3_nt: TGTGCCATCAGTGAGTCTGCTTGGGGCAGGTCGTTGTATGAGCAGTTCTTC
cdr3_aa: CAISESAWGRSLYEQFF
v_call: TRBV10-3
clone_size: .
d_call: .
j_call: TRBJ2-1

cdr3_nt: TGTGCCAGCAGCGGAGAGGAGGATACCTACGAGCAGTACTTC
cdr3_aa: CASSGEEDTYEQYF
v_call: TRBV7-9
clone_size: .
d_call: .
j_call: TRBJ2-7

cdr3_nt: TGTGCCAGCAGCCCCCGGGACAGCTACGAGCAGTACTTC
cdr3_aa: CASSPRDSYEQYF
v_call: TRBV9
clone_size: .
d_call: TRBD1
j_call: TRBJ2-7

cdr3_nt: TGTGCCGCAAAGGCCGACAACTACGAGCAGTACTTC
cdr3_aa: CAAKADNYEQYF
v_call: TRBV5-4
clone_size: .
d_call: .
j_call: TRBJ2-7

cdr3_nt: TGTGCCAGCAGCGTCTCTGGGATGCAGCCCCAGCATTTT
cdr3_aa: CASSVSGMQPQHF
v_call: TRBV5-6
clone_size: .
d_call: .
j_call: TRBJ1-5

cdr3_nt: TGTGCCAGCAGCGAAGGGCTAGCGGACTCCTACGAGCAGTACTTC
cdr3_aa: CASSEGLADSYEQYF
v_call: TRBV9
clone_size: .
d_call: TRBD2
j_call: TRBJ2-7

cdr3_nt: TGTGCCAGCAGCCCGCTGGGGGCTTACGAGCAGTACTTC
cdr3_aa: CASSPLGAYEQYF
v_call: TRBV7-9
clone_size: .
d_call: .
j_call: TRBJ2-7

cdr3_nt: TGTGCCAGCAGCTCGCGACTAGCGGGGCCAGGAAACATTCAGTACTTC
cdr3_aa: CASSSRLAGPGNIQYF
v_call: TRBV7-9
clone_size: .
d_call: TRBD2
j_call: TRBJ2-4

cdr3_nt: TGTGCCTGGAGTGGGAATGAGCAGTTCTTC
cdr3_aa: CAWSGNEQFF
v_call: TRBV30
clone_size: .
d_call: .
j_call: TRBJ2-1

cdr3_nt: TGCGCCAGCAGCCCCCTGACAGGCACCGGGGAGCTGTTTTTT
cdr3_aa: CASSPLTGTGELFF
v_call: TRBV5-1
clone_size: .
d_call: .
j_call: TRBJ2-2

cdr3_nt: TGTGCCAGCAGTTTTGCCCCTACTAGCCTCCAAGAGACCCAGTACTTC
cdr3_aa: CASSFAPTSLQETQYF
v_call: TRBV28
clone_size: .
d_call: .
j_call: TRBJ2-5

cdr3_nt: TGTGCCAGCAGCTTCGACCACGAGCAGTACTTC
cdr3_aa: CASSFDHEQYF
v_call: TRBV7-9
clone_size: .
d_call: .
j_call: TRBJ2-7

cdr3_nt: TGCGCCAGCAGCCAAGATTTGTGGCGGGAGGGCAGCAATGAGCAGTTCTTC
cdr3_aa: CASSQDLWREGSNEQFF
v_call: TRBV4-3
clone_size: .
d_call: TRBD2
j_call: TRBJ2-1

cdr3_nt: TGTGCCAGCAGTGCGGAGGGGTACACAGATACGCAGTATTTT
cdr3_aa: CASSAEGYTDTQYF
v_call: TRBV6-1
clone_size: .
d_call: .
j_call: TRBJ2-3

cdr3_nt: TGTGCCAGCAGTTACTTCGGGGAAAAGGACTATGGCTACACCTTC
cdr3_aa: CASSYFGEKDYGYTF
v_call: TRBV6-6
clone_size: .
d_call: .
j_call: TRBJ1-2

cdr3_nt: TGTGCCACCCTTGCCCAAGATACTGGGGGCAAAAACATTCAGTACTTC
cdr3_aa: CATLAQDTGGKNIQYF
v_call: TRBV28
clone_size: .
d_call: .
j_call: TRBJ2-4

cdr3_nt: TGTGCCAGCAGTTCCTCGGGCGGGTACGAGCAGTACTTC
cdr3_aa: CASSSSGGYEQYF
v_call: TRBV9
clone_size: few
d_call: .
j_call: TRBJ2-7